What follows are 20 T cell receptor beta chains derived from one specimen sequenced in a study of T cells after yellow fever vaccination. One entry per CDR3 protein results from TCRdb running MiXCR on the 5' RACE reads. Here the sample spans 500,000 to 650,000 distinct CDR3 sequences, around 17% being singletons. The sequenced sample was PBMCs, obtained 5 days after the first yellow fever vaccination. These TCRs come from a man aged 18 to 29 who received the YFV17D yellow fever vaccine.

The J gene is TRBJ2-2, the V gene TRBV5-1; 10 bases agree with TRBD2. This CDR3 has 15 amino acids. V trimming: 4 bases; J trimming: 4 bases; junction bases outside the gene matches: 4. In germline, CDR1 is SGHRS, CDR2 YFSETQ. The chain's CDR3 is CASSSGGASTGELFF. CDR3 DNA sequence: TGCGCCAGCAGCAGCGGGGGGGCCAGCACCGGGGAGCTGTTTTTT.

The chain combines TRBV20-1 with TRBJ1-5; TRBD1 agrees at 8 bases. Germline assignment: CDR1 DFQATT and CDR2 SNEGSKA (reference sequence). J was trimmed by 4 bases and V by 3 bases; bases with no gene match: 8. The CDR3 is made up of 15 amino acids. The CDR3 DNA follows: TGCAGTGCTAGGGGTTTCGGACAGGGAAATCAGCCCCAGCATTTT. This codes for CSARGFGQGNQPQHF.

The chain links TRBV21-1 to TRBJ1-1; the DNA was not compared with TRBD1, the D call given in the table. TRBV21-1 constitutes a pseudogene. The CDR3 consists of 14 residues. In DNA form, the CDR3 reads TGTGCCAGCAGCTGGGGACAGTTGAACACTGAAGCTTTCTTT. This encodes CASSWGQLNTEAFF.

This clonotype was detected only a few times. V gene TRBV11-2 combines with J gene TRBJ2-5, with 10 bases lining up with TRBD2. CDR1 is SGHAT and CDR2 is FQNNGV in the germline V gene. This CDR3 contains 15 residues. The V segment lost 1 base and the J segment 5 bases; nucleotides outside the gene matches: 4. The CDR3 coding sequence is TGTGCCAGCAGCTTAGTTGGTAGCGGGGGGGAGACCCAGTACTTC. It codes for CASSLVGSGGETQYF.

The V and J genes are TRBV6-2 or TRBV6-3 and TRBJ1-5; TRBD1 agrees at 7 bases. Trimming took 0 bases from V and 11 from J; bases not matched to a gene: 4. The CDR3 covers 13 residues. Germline values: CDR1 MNHEY, CDR2 SVGEGT. The CDR3 sequence is CASSYSLGQTQHF. In DNA form, the CDR3 reads TGTGCCAGCAGTTACTCATTGGGACAGACCCAGCATTTT.

V and J are TRBV7-2 and TRBJ1-2; TRBD1 might be the D (6 bases). The CDR3 length is 15 residues. Trimming pared 5 bases from V and 4 bases from J, leaving 17 bases between. Germline CDR1 reads SGHTA; CDR2 reads FQGNSA. CDR3 DNA: TGTGCCAGCAGCCCAGACCGACAGGAGAGCTATGGCTACACCTTC. Its protein product is CASSPDRQESYGYTF.

This sequence joins TRBV15 and TRBJ2-5; TRBD1 is a possible D gene (5 bases). Germline-derived CDR1 and CDR2 are LNHNV and YYDKDF (reference sequence). V was clipped by 1 base and J by 2 bases, with 5 bases between them. The CDR3 sequence is 13 residues long. The CDR3: CATSRGQQETQYF. The DNA of the CDR3 is TGTGCCACCAGCAGAGGACAGCAAGAGACCCAGTACTTC.

This clonotype was counted between two and nine times. The chain couples TRBV3-1 to TRBJ2-3; the D is unclear. The CDR3 contains 13 residues. Between the trimmed V and J ends, which lost 5 bases and 9 bases, there was a span of 15 bases. The germline V gene has CDR1 LGHDT and CDR2 YNNKEL (reference sequence). This CDR3 is CASSFRSRPTQYF. DNA of the CDR3: TGTGCCAGCAGCTTCCGTTCTAGACCCACGCAGTATTTT.

In this sample, this clonotype turned up a few times. The chain joins TRBV12-3 or TRBV12-4 to TRBJ2-7, with a tentative D call TRBD2 (5 bases). CDR3 length: 12 amino acids. The V end was cut by 0 bases, the J end by 7 bases, with 7 bases between. CDR3 residues: CASSLARGEQYV. The CDR3 nucleotides read TGTGCCAGCAGTTTAGCCCGAGGGGAGCAGTACGTC.

This clonotype was seen a few times. The chain is built from TRBV19 and TRBJ2-7, with D tentatively TRBD1 (6 bases). This CDR3 has 14 residues. The germline V gene has CDR1 LNHDA and CDR2 SQIVND (reference sequence). V shed 8 bases and J shed 7 bases, with 21 bases lying between them. In DNA form, the CDR3 reads TGTGCCAGTGAACCCCCGGGACAACCGGGGGAGCAGTACTTC. Translated: CASEPPGQPGEQYF.

The J gene is TRBJ2-2, the V gene TRBV18, with D perhaps TRBD2 (5 bases). This CDR3 has 13 amino acids. Germline CDR1 reads KGHSH; CDR2 reads LQKENI. The ends were cut back, 3 bases at V and 7 bases at J, with 9 bases in the middle. The CDR3 coding sequence is TGTGCCAGCTCACCGGACTTCGGCGGGGAGCTGTTTTTT. This sequence encodes CASSPDFGGELFF.

This clonotype has just a few counts. V usage is TRBV7-2 and J usage is TRBJ1-6; TRBD1 is a possible D gene (5 bases). Trimming removed 0 bases at V and 0 bases at J, with 12 bases between. Germline V gives CDR1 SGHTA, CDR2 FQGNSA. The CDR3 has 18 amino acids. The CDR3 nucleotides read TGTGCCAGCAGCTTAGCTGTCCAGGGAAGCTCCTATAATTCACCCCTCCACTTT. Amino acid sequence: CASSLAVQGSSYNSPLHF.

The chain has TRBV20-1 and TRBJ2-1, with D possibly called TRBD1 or TRBD2 (5 bases each). V lost 3 bases and J lost 5, with 17 bases in between. The CDR3 runs to 15 residues. From germline, CDR1 is DFQATT and CDR2 SNEGSKA (reference sequence). The CDR3 sequence is CSARLGDINNNEQFF. The CDR3 DNA is TGCAGTGCTAGGTTGGGGGATATTAATAACAATGAGCAGTTCTTC.

This clonotype was observed at least ten times. The chain couples TRBV20-1 to TRBJ2-7; D not resolved. Germline V CDR1 and CDR2: DFQATT, SNEGSKA (reference sequence). The CDR3 runs 12 residues. V was shortened by 4 bases and J by 5 bases, with 12 bases between the two germline ends. CDR3 protein: CSATTVLDEQYF. The CDR3 nucleotides are TGCAGTGCTACTACTGTGCTAGACGAGCAGTACTTC.

J is TRBJ2-5 and V is TRBV24-1; D might be TRBD1 (8 bases). This CDR3 is built from 13 residues. The V end was cut by 6 bases, the J end by 5 bases, with 12 bases between. Germline assignment: CDR1 KGHDR and CDR2 SFDVKD. CDR3 in amino acids: CATSRGDRETQYF. CDR3 nucleotide sequence: TGTGCCACCAGTCGGGGGGACAGGGAGACCCAGTACTTC.

This clonotype was counted a few times. The V and J genes are TRBV6-1 and TRBJ2-7; TRBD1 agrees at 10 bases. Trimming cost V 6 bases and J 7 bases; bases outside gene matches: 9. There are 14 residues in the CDR3. Germline V lookup: CDR1 MNHNS, CDR2 SASEGT. The CDR3, as DNA: TGTGCCAGCAGCCGGGACAGGGGAGAAGGGGAGCAGTACGTC. Encoded protein: CASSRDRGEGEQYV.

The genes are TRBV6-5 and TRBJ2-1, with D uncertain. This CDR3 has 13 amino acids. Germline loops: CDR1 MNHEY, CDR2 SVGAGI. Between the trimmed V and J ends, which lost 2 bases and 9 bases, there was a span of 11 bases. The CDR3: CASSYLSTSEQFF. The CDR3 DNA is TGTGCCAGCAGTTACCTTTCTACCAGTGAGCAGTTCTTC.

This chain uses TRBV3-1 with TRBJ2-3, with D unclear. In germline, CDR1 is LGHDT, CDR2 YNNKEL (reference sequence). The CDR3 length is 16 residues. Trimming removed 0 bases at V and 2 bases at J, with 12 bases between. The CDR3 nucleotides read TGTGCCAGCAGCCAAGATCCAAGGTATCACACAGATACGCAGTATTTT. It is translated as CASSQDPRYHTDTQYF.

The chain uses TRBV28 and TRBJ1-5; D gene ambiguous. V dropped 7 bases and J dropped 0 bases, with 10 bases sitting between them. In germline, CDR1 is MDHEN, CDR2 SYDVKM. This CDR3 is 14 amino acids long. CDR3 sequence reads: CASIDGSSNQPQHF. As DNA, the CDR3 is TGTGCCAGCATCGACGGGTCTAGCAATCAGCCCCAGCATTTT.

This clonotype has only a few counts. The V call is TRBV5-1, the J call TRBJ2-1; no firm D call. The CDR3 loop spans 13 amino acids. Trimming removed 0 bases at V and 7 bases at J, with 8 bases between. Germline CDR1 SGHRS, CDR2 YFSETQ. This CDR3 reads CASSLDNGNEQFF. The CDR3 nucleotides read TGCGCCAGCAGCTTGGACAATGGTAATGAGCAGTTCTTC.